The 20 T cell receptor beta chains below were found in one sample sequenced in a study of OX40 agonist ivuxolimab in advanced cancers. Generated by immunoSEQ multiplex PCR, the TCRdb table keeps only in-frame clones and is missing some. The sample has 83,000 or so clones, roughly nine tenths seen once. The sequencing here drew on CD4+ or CD8+ T cells sorted from blood, taken in a trial of the OX40 agonist ivuxolimab. The receptors come from an adult with an advanced solid tumor such as melanoma, head and neck, liver or kidney cancer.

The V call is TRBV7-9, the J call TRBJ1-1; D is possibly TRBD1 (5 bases). The CDR3 is 13 amino acids. V lost 4 bases and J lost 1, with 7 bases in between. Germline CDR1 reads SEHNR; CDR2 reads FQNEAQ (reference sequence). This CDR3 is CASSWGGNTEAFF. CDR3 nucleotide sequence: TGTGCCAGCAGCTGGGGGGGGAACACTGAAGCTTTCTTT.

This rearrangement joins TRBV7-9 to TRBJ1-2; 10 nucleotides agree with TRBD1. The CDR3 sequence is 13 residues long. The germline V gene encodes CDR1 SEHNR and CDR2 FQNEAQ (reference sequence). Unmatched junction bases numbered 6, after V lost 5 bases and J lost 9 bases. The CDR3: CASSATGGGSYTF. The CDR3 bases are TGTGCCAGCAGCGCGACAGGGGGCGGAAGCTACACCTTC.

V is TRBV6-6 and J is TRBJ1-5; 8 bases align to TRBD1. Germline V gene sequence: CDR1 MNHNY, CDR2 SVGAGI (reference sequence). The CDR3 consists of 14 residues. The V and J ends lost 5 bases and 6 bases, in that order; junction bases with no gene match: 6. The CDR3 coding sequence is TGTGCCAGCAGTCCGACAGGGGAAGTTCAGCCCCAGCATTTT. It encodes CASSPTGEVQPQHF.

The J gene is TRBJ2-7, the V gene TRBV6-8; D ambiguous. Germline V CDR1 and CDR2: MNHGY, SAAAGT. Trimming left V 5 bases short and J 6 bases short, with 8 bases between. CDR3 size: 11 residues. The CDR3 coding sequence is TGTGCCAGCAGTGAACGATCCGAGCAGTACTTC. As protein: CASSERSEQYF.

The chain is built from TRBV4-3 and TRBJ2-6; D is unclear. V dropped 5 bases and J dropped 4 bases, with 9 bases sitting between them. This CDR3 is built from 14 residues. Germline values: CDR1 LGHNA, CDR2 YSLEER. CDR3 coding DNA: TGCGCCAGCAGCGTAGGTGTAGGGGCCAACGTCCTGACTTTC. Its translation: CASSVGVGANVLTF.

The gene calls are TRBV19 and TRBJ1-1; 8 bases agree with TRBD1. Germline-derived CDR1 and CDR2 are LNHDA and SQIVND (reference sequence). The CDR3 extends over 14 amino acids. Trimming removed 7 bases from V and 6 bases from J; junction bases left unmatched: 10. The CDR3 region is CASKSDRVNAEAFF. CDR3 coding DNA: TGTGCCAGTAAATCGGACAGGGTCAATGCTGAAGCTTTCTTT.

The V call is TRBV2, the J call TRBJ2-6; D may match TRBD1 or TRBD2 (5 bases each). V was shortened by 6 bases and J by 3 bases, with 9 bases between the two germline ends. This CDR3 contains 14 residues. Germline lookup yields CDR1 SNHLY and CDR2 FYNNEI. The chain's CDR3 is CASRGTLGANVLTF. CDR3 coding DNA: TGTGCCAGCAGGGGGACGCTTGGGGCCAACGTCCTGACTTTC.

The chain uses TRBV27 and TRBJ1-4; D not resolved. From germline, CDR1 is MNHEY and CDR2 SMNVEV (reference sequence). CDR3 size: 13 residues. V was shortened by 6 bases and J by 8 bases, with 13 bases between the two germline ends. CDR3 nucleotides: TGTGCCAGCAGCTACCAAATGCGGGAAAAACTGTTTTTT. It is translated as CASSYQMREKLFF.

This clone was detected a few times. Here the CDR3 DNA reads TGTGCCAGTAGTAACAGGCTGGGTGAAGCTTTCTTT. Its protein product is CASSNRLGEAFF. This chain links TRBV19 with TRBJ1-1; weak D call: TRBD1 (5 bases). The CDR3 has 12 residues. Between the trimmed V and J ends, which lost 4 bases and 7 bases, there was a span of 10 bases. Germline V CDR1 and CDR2: LNHDA, SQIVND (reference sequence).

The chain carries TRBV18 and TRBJ2-7; tentative D call: TRBD1 (6 bases). V shed 2 bases and J shed 4 bases, with 18 bases lying between them. The germline V gene has CDR1 KGHSH and CDR2 LQKENI. The CDR3 is 16 residues long. CDR3 sequence (DNA): TGTGCCAGCTCACCATCAGTTGGGCAGGGGCTATACGAGCAGTACTTC. It yields the protein CASSPSVGQGLYEQYF. The full variable domain, its missing parts supplied by reference TRBV18 and TRBJ2-7, is NAGVMQNPRHLVRRRGQEARLRCSPMKGHSHVYWYRQLPEEGLKFMVYLQKENIIDESGMPKERFSAEFPKEGPSILRIQQVVRGDSAAYFCASSPSVGQGLYEQYFGPGTRLTVT.

This rearrangement joins TRBV5-6 to TRBJ2-7; D possibly corresponds to TRBD1 (6 bases). Germline V lookup: CDR1 SGHDT, CDR2 YYEEEE. V was clipped by 4 bases and J by 6 bases, with 14 bases between them. CDR3 size: 13 residues. CDR3 sequence (DNA): TGTGCCAGCAGCCCTGTTTCAGGGGTCGAGCAGTACTTC. Its translation: CASSPVSGVEQYF.

The CDR3 DNA sequence: TGTGCCAGCAGCGTGGGACTAGCGGGAGGCTCAGATACGCAGTATTTT. It is translated as CASSVGLAGGSDTQYF. The V call is TRBV9, the J call TRBJ2-3; TRBD2 matches 15 bases. J was trimmed by 4 bases and V by 2 bases; bases with no gene match: 2. The length of the CDR3 is 16 residues. Germline CDR1 reads SGDLS; CDR2 reads YYNGEE.

The chain carries TRBV4-3 and TRBJ1-2, with a tentative D call TRBD1 (6 bases). The germline V gene encodes CDR1 LGHNA and CDR2 YSLEER. V was pared by 2 bases and J by 2 bases, with 9 bases between. The CDR3 covers 14 residues. CDR3 residues: CASSQPGQNYGYTF. The CDR3, as DNA: TGCGCCAGCAGCCAACCTGGACAGAACTATGGCTACACCTTC.

This rearrangement joins TRBV6-6 to TRBJ1-5, with TRBD1 identical over 7 bases. The CDR3 has 14 amino acids. J lost 5 bases, V lost 6 bases, and 7 bases had no gene match. Germline values: CDR1 MNHNY, CDR2 SVGAGI (reference sequence). CDR3 sequence: CASRPQGDDQPQHF. For the CDR3, the DNA is TGTGCCAGCAGGCCTCAGGGGGACGATCAGCCCCAGCATTTT.

V gene TRBV29-1 combines with J gene TRBJ1-2; maybe TRBD1 (6 bases). The CDR3 is 13 amino acids. Trimming left V 8 bases short and J 5 bases short, with 18 bases between. CDR1 and CDR2 from the germline V gene are SQVTM and ANQGSEA. The DNA for the CDR3 is TGCAGCTTCGGACAGTCGCAACGGTATGGCTACACCTTC. Translation gives CSFGQSQRYGYTF.

The CDR3 is CASIPRGVAEGTEAFF. CDR3 bases: TGTGCCAGCATCCCCCGCGGGGTTGCAGAGGGCACTGAAGCTTTCTTT. The V call is TRBV28, the J call TRBJ1-1; D gene uncertain. Looked up from germline, CDR1 is MDHEN and CDR2 is SYDVKM. This CDR3 spans 16 amino acids. The V end was cut by 7 bases, the J end by 4 bases, with 22 bases between.

This clone appeared a single time. This chain joins TRBV6-5 and TRBJ2-1, with 10 bases that match TRBD2. The CDR3 has 13 residues. V lost 8 bases, J lost 7 bases, and 5 bases stayed unmatched. Germline loops: CDR1 MNHEY, CDR2 SVGAGI. Here the CDR3 reads CASVPAGGNEQFF. The CDR3 DNA reads TGTGCCAGCGTCCCAGCGGGAGGGAATGAGCAGTTCTTC.

The chain is built from TRBV6-5 and TRBJ1-2, with TRBD1 as a possible D gene (5 bases). This CDR3 region has 14 residues. Germline V gene lookup returns CDR1 MNHEY and CDR2 SVGAGI. With 2 bases removed from V and 4 bases from J, the gap between germline ends came to 11 bases. Here the CDR3 DNA reads TGTGCCAGCAGTTACGGTGGGGCGGCCTATGGCTACACCTTC. Its translation: CASSYGGAAYGYTF.

The CDR3 coding sequence is TGTGCCATCAGTGATCCAGCCCGGGAGATCGCAGATACGCAGTATTTT. As protein: CAISDPAREIADTQYF. The chain is built from TRBV10-3 and TRBJ2-3; D might be TRBD2 (6 bases). The CDR3 extends over 16 amino acids. V lost 3 bases, J lost 4 bases, and 17 bases lay in between. Germline V gives CDR1 ENHRY, CDR2 SYGVKD.

This clone was seen a single time. The rearrangement uses TRBV7-2 and TRBJ2-5, with D perhaps given as TRBD1 or TRBD2 (5 bases each). Germline V gene sequence: CDR1 SGHTA, CDR2 FQGNSA. V was cut by 4 bases and J by 4 bases, with 13 bases left in between. The CDR3 spans 14 residues. The CDR3 bases are TGTGCCAGCAGCTCTAGCCCGGGGACAGAGACCCAGTACTTC. This sequence encodes CASSSSPGTETQYF.